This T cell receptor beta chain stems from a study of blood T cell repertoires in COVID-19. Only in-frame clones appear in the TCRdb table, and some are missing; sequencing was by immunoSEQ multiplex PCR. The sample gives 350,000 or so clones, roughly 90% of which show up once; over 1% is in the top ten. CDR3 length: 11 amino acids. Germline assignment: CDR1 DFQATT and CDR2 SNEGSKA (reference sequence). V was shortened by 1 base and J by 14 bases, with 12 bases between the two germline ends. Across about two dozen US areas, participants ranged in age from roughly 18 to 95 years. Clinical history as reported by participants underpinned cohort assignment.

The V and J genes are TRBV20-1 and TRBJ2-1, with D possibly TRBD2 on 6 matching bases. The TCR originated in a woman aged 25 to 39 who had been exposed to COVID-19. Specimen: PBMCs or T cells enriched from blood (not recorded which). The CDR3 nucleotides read TGCAGTGCTAGAGTTGCCGGGAGCAAGTTCTTC. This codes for CSARVAGSKFF.